This T cell receptor (beta chain) is from a study of shared clonotypes between healthy human individuals. This CDR3 has 13 amino acids. The V end lost 4 bases, the J end lost 3 bases, and 11 bases lay between the germline ends. Germline-derived CDR1 and CDR2 are SGHKS and YYEKEE (reference sequence). Data came from immunoSEQ multiplex PCR; TCRdb stores just in-frame clones and leaves some out. The sample lists under 600,000 clones; roughly 95% were seen once. Study observations and caveats: The study found approximately 5% of naive CD4 clonotypes shared across four donors.

This clone was recorded only once. Its antigen is unidentified. The rearrangement links TRBV5-5 to TRBJ2-7; D could derive from TRBD1 or TRBD2 (5 bases each). The clonotype originates from a woman aged 25-40 years in good health. The source material was naive CD4+ T cells sorted from blood. Subset of the sample: CD45RA+ positively selected. CDR3 sequence: CASSRRDGYEQYF. The CDR3 DNA sequence: TGTGCCAGCAGCCGAAGGGACGGCTACGAGCAGTACTTC.